A selection of T cell receptor beta chains follows, all from one sample in a study of cytomegalovirus exposure and HLA in healthy donors. Repertoires were generated with immunoSEQ multiplex PCR, while TCRdb's copy carries only in-frame clones and drops some. The repertoire holds some 200,000 clones, with 75% to 85% as singletons. Sequencing was performed on PBMCs. Receptors were obtained from a boy aged 10-17 years in good health and CMV-seronegative. Each CDR3 is given with its conserved first and last residue. D genes are given only for firm matches.

DNA: TGTGCCAGTAGTATAATACAGGGTGACACCCTCCTATATGGCTACACCTTC; CDR3: CASSIIQGDTLLYGYTF; J: TRBJ1-2; length: 17; V: TRBV19; D: .
DNA: TGTTCCAGCAGCCCCGGTTCGAGTTCACCCCTCCACTTT; CDR3: CSSSPGSSSPLHF; J: TRBJ1-6; length: 13; V: TRBV7-9; D: .
DNA: TGCGCCAGCAGCTGGACAGGGGTCGGGATGAACACTGAAGCTTTCTTT; CDR3: CASSWTGVGMNTEAFF; J: TRBJ1-1; length: 16; V: TRBV5-1; D: TRBD1
DNA: TGTGCCAGCAGCTCTTTTTACGAGCAGTACTTC; CDR3: CASSSFYEQYF; J: TRBJ2-7; length: 11; V: TRBV7-2; D: .
DNA: TGTGCCTGGGAGACAGGGGCGAACTATGGCTACACCTTC; CDR3: CAWETGANYGYTF; J: TRBJ1-2; length: 13; V: TRBV30; D: TRBD1
DNA: TGTGCCAGCAGCCCCCCCCCGCGGAGCGGCACAGATACGCAGTATTTT; CDR3: CASSPPPRSGTDTQYF; J: TRBJ2-3; length: 16; V: TRBV13; D: .
DNA: TGTGCCAGCAGCATGGGTCGGGAGGGGAGCGCTGAAGCTTTCTTT; CDR3: CASSMGREGSAEAFF; J: TRBJ1-1; length: 15; V: TRBV21-1; D: .
DNA: TGTGCCATCAGTGTAAGGGCAGGGATTAGCTACGAGCAGTACTTC; CDR3: CAISVRAGISYEQYF; J: TRBJ2-7; length: 15; V: TRBV10-3; D: .
DNA: TGTGCCTGGAGTAGGACTAGCGGCGGAGCGGACGAGCAGTACTTC; CDR3: CAWSRTSGGADEQYF; J: TRBJ2-7; length: 15; V: TRBV30; D: TRBD2
DNA: TGTGCTAGTGCTGTAGGGCGGGTAGAGCAGTACTTC; CDR3: CASAVGRVEQYF; J: TRBJ2-5; length: 12; V: TRBV12-5; D: .
DNA: TGTGCCAGCAGCGTACTCCGGGACAGGGTGTTTGGCTACACCTTC; CDR3: CASSVLRDRVFGYTF; J: TRBJ1-2; length: 15; V: TRBV5-5; D: TRBD1
DNA: TGTGCCAGTAGTAATGGGACTAGCGAGCCGGCGTACATTCAGTACTTC; CDR3: CASSNGTSEPAYIQYF; J: TRBJ2-4; length: 16; V: TRBV19; D: TRBD2